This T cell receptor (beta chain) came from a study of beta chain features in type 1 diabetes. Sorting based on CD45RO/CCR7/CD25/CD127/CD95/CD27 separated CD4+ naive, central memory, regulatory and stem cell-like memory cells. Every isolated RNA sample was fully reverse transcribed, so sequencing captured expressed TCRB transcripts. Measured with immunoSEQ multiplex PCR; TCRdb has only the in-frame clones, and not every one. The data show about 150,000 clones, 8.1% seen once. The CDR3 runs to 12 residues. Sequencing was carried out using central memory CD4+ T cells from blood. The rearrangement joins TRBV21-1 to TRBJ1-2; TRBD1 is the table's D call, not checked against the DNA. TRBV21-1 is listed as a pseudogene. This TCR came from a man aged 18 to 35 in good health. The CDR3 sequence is CASRGQYYGYTF. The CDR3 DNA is TGTGCCAGCAGAGGACAGTACTATGGCTACACCTTC.